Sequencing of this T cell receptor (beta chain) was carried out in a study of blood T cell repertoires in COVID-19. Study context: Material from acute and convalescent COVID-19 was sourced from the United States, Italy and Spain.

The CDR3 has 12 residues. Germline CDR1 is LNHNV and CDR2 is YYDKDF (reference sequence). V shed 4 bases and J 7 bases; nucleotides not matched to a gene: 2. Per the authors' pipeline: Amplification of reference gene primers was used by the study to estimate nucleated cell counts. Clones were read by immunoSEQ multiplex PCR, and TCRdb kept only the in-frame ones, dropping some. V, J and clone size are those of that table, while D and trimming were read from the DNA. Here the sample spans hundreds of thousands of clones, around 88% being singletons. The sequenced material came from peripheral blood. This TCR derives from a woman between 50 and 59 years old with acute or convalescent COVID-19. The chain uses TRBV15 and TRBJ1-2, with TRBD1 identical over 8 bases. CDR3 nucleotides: TGTGCCACCAGCAAAGACAGGGGTGGCTACACCTTC. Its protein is CATSKDRGGYTF.